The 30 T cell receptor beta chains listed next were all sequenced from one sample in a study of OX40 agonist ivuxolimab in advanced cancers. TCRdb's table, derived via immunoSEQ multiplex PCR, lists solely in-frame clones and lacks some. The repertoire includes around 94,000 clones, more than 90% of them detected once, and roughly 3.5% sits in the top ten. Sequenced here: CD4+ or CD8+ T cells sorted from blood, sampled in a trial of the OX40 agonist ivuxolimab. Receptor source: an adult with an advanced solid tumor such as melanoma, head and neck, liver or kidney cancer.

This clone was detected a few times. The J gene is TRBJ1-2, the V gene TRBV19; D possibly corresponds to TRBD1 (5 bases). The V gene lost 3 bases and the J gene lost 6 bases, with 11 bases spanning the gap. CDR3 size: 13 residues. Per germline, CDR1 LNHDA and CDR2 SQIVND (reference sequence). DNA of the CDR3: TGTGCCAGTAGTATCCGCAGGGCGGATGGCTACACCTTC. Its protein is CASSIRRADGYTF.

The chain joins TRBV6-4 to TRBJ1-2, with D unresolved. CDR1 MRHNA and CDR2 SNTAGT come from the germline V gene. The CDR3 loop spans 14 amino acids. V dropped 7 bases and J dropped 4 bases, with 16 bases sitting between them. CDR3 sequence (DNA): TGTGCCAGCAAGGTCGGCGATTGGTGCTATGGCTACACCTTC. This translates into CASKVGDWCYGYTF.

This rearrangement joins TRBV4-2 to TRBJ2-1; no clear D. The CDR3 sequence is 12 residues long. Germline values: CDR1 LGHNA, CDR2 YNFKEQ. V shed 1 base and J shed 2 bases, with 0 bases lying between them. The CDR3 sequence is CASSQAYNEQFF. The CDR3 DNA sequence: TGTGCCAGCAGCCAAGCCTACAATGAGCAGTTCTTC.

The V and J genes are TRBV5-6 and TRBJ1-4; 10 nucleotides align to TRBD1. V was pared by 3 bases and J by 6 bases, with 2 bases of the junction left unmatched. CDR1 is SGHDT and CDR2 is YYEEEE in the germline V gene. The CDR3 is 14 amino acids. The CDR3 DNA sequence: TGTGCCAGCAGCTGGACAGGGGGTTATGAAAAACTGTTTTTT. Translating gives CASSWTGGYEKLFF.

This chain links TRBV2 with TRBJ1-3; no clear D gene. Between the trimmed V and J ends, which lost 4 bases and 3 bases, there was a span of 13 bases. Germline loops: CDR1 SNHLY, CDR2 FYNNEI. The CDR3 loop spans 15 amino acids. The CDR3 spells CASSGDGSSGNTIYF. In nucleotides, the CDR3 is TGTGCCAGCAGTGGAGACGGGTCTAGTGGAAACACCATATATTTT.

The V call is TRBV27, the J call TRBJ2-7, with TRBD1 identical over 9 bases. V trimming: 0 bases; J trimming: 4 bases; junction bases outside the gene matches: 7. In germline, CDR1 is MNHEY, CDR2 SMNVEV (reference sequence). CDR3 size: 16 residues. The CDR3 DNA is TGTGCCAGCAGTTTATCTCCGGGACAGGGAATTTACGAGCAGTACTTC. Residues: CASSLSPGQGIYEQYF.

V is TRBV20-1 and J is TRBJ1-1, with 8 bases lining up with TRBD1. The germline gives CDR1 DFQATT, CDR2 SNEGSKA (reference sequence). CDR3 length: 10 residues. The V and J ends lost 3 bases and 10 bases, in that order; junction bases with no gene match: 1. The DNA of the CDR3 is TGCAGTGCTAGGGGGACAGGAGCTTTCTTT. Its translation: CSARGTGAFF.

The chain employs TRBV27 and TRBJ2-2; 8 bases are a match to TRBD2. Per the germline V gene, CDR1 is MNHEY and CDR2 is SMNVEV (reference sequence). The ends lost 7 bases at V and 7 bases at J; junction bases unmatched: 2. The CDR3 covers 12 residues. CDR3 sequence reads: CASTGGGGELFF. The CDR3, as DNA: TGTGCCAGCACGGGAGGGGGCGGGGAGCTGTTTTTT.

CDR3 sequence: CASSIGLINSPLHF. The DNA of the CDR3 is TGTGCCAGTAGTATAGGACTGATTAATTCACCCCTCCACTTT. The chain carries TRBV19 and TRBJ1-6, with D uncertain. The CDR3 loop spans 14 amino acids. Germline CDR1 LNHDA, CDR2 SQIVND (reference sequence). Trimming shortened V by 1 base and J by 6 bases, and 7 bases separated the two germline ends.

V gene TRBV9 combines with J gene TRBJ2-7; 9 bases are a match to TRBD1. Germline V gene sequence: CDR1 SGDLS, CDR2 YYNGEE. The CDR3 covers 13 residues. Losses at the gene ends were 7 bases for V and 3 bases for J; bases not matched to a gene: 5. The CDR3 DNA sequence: TGTGCCAGCGGACAGGGGTGGGACTACGAGCAGTACTTC. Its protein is CASGQGWDYEQYF.

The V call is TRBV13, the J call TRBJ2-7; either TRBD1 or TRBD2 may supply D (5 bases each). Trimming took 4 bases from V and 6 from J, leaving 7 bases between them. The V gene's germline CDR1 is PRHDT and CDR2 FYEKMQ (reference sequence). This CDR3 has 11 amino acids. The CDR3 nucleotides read TGTGCCAGCAGCTCCGGGACCGAGCAGTACTTC. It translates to CASSSGTEQYF.

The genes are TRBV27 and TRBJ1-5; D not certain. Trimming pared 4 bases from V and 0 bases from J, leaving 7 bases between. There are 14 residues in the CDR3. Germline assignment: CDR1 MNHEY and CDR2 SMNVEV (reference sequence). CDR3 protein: CASSSPDSNQPQHF. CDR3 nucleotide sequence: TGTGCCAGCAGTTCCCCGGATAGCAATCAGCCCCAGCATTTT.

The CDR3 DNA is TGTGCCAGCAGCTTGATAGGACAGTTATTTGGCTACACCTTC. The encoded protein is CASSLIGQLFGYTF. The chain has TRBV5-6 and TRBJ1-2; TRBD1 might be the D (6 bases). The germline V gene encodes CDR1 SGHDT and CDR2 YYEEEE. This CDR3 has 14 residues. Trimming removed 1 base from V and 7 bases from J, with 14 bases in between.

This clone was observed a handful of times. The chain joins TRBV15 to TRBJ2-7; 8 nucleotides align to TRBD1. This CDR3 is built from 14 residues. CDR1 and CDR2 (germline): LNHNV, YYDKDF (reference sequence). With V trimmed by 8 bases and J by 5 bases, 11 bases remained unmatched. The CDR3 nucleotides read TGTGCCACCCGAGAGGCAGGGGGCTTCAACGAGCAGTACTTC. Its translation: CATREAGGFNEQYF.

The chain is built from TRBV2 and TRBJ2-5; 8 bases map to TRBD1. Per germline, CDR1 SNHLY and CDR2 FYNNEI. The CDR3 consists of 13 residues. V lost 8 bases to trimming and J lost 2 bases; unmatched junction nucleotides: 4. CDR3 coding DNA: TGTGCCAGCCGAAGGACAGGGCAAGAGACCCAGTACTTC. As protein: CASRRTGQETQYF.

CDR3 protein: CASSPEGGGLLYEQYF. The CDR3 DNA follows: TGTGCCAGCAGCCCCGAGGGGGGGGGACTACTTTACGAGCAGTACTTC. The genes are TRBV7-9 and TRBJ2-7, with a tentative D call TRBD2 (7 bases). Germline V gene data show CDR1 as SEHNR and CDR2 as FQNEAQ (reference sequence). V gave up 5 bases and J gave up 4 bases, with 21 bases separating them. The CDR3 runs to 16 residues.

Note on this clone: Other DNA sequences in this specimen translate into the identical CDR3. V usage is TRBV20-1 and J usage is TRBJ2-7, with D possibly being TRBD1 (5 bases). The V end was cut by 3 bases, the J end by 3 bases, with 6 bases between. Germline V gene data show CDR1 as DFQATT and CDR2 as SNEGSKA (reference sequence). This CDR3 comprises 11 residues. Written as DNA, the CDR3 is TGCAGTGCTAGCGACAGCTACGAGCAGTACTTC. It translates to CSASDSYEQYF.

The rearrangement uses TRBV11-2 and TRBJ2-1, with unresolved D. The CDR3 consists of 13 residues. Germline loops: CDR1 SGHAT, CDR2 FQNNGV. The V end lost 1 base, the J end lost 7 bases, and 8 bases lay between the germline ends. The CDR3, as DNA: TGTGCCAGCAGCTTAGGGCTGGGGAATGAGCAGTTCTTC. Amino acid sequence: CASSLGLGNEQFF.

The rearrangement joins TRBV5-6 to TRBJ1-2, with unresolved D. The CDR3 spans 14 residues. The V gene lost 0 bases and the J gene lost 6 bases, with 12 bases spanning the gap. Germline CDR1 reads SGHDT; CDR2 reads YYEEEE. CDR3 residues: CASSLAALFHGYTF. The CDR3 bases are TGTGCCAGCAGCTTGGCAGCCCTCTTCCATGGCTACACCTTC.

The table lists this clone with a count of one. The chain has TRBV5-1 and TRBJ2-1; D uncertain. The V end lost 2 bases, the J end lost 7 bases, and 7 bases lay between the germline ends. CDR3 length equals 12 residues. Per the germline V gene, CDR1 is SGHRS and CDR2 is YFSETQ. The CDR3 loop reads CASSLGDNEQFF. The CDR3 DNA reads TGCGCCAGCAGCTTAGGAGATAATGAGCAGTTCTTC.

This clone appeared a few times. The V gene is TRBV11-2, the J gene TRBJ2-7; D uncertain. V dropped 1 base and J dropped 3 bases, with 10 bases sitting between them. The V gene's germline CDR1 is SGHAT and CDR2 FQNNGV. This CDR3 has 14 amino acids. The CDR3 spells CASSLVPKDYEQYF. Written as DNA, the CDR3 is TGTGCCAGCAGCTTAGTGCCCAAGGACTACGAGCAGTACTTC.

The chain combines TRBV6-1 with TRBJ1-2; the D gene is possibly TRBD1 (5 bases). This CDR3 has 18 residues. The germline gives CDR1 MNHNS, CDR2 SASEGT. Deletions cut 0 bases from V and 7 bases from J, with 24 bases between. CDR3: CASSEAPARSKEGRGYTF. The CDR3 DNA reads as TGTGCCAGCAGTGAAGCCCCAGCCCGAAGCAAGGAGGGACGTGGCTACACCTTC.

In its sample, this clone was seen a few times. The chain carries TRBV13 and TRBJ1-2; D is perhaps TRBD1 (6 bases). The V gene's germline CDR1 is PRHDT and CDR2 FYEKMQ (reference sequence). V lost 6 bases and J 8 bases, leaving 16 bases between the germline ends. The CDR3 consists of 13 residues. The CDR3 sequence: CASSREQGGGYTF. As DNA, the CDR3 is TGTGCCAGCAGTCGGGAACAGGGAGGCGGCTACACCTTC. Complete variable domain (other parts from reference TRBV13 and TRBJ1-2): AAGVIQSPRHLIKEKRETATLKCYPIPRHDTVYWYQQGPGQDPQFLISFYEKMQSDKGSIPDRFSAQQFSDYHSELNMSSLELGDSALYFCASSREQGGGYTFGSGTRLTVV.

The CDR3 sequence: CASSHRTGAFQETQYF. In DNA, the CDR3 is TGCGCCAGCAGTCACAGGACAGGGGCATTTCAAGAGACCCAGTACTTC. The chain links TRBV23-1 to TRBJ2-5; 9 nucleotides match TRBD1. TRBV23-1 is sorted into the ORF group, with uncertain function. V shed 3 bases and J 2 bases; nucleotides not matched to a gene: 7. CDR3 size: 16 residues.

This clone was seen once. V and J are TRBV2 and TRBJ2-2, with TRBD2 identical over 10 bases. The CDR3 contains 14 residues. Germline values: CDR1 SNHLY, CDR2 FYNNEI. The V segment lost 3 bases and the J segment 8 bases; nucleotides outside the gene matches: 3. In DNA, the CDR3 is TGTGCCAGCAGTGATTTAGCGGGGGGTGGGGAGCTGTTTTTT. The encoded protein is CASSDLAGGGELFF.

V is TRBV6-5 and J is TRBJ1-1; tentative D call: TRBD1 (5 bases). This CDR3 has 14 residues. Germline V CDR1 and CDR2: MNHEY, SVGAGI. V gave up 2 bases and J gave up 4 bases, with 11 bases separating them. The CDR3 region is CASSYGRGFTEAFF. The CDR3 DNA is TGTGCCAGCAGTTACGGGCGGGGGTTCACTGAAGCTTTCTTT.

The CDR3 DNA reads as TGTGCCAGCACCTACGGGGGCAATGAGCAGTTCTTC. Its translation: CASTYGGNEQFF. This sequence joins TRBV6-5 and TRBJ2-1; tentative D call: TRBD2 (6 bases). V lost 7 bases, J lost 6 bases, and 10 bases lay in between. This CDR3 has 12 amino acids. In germline, CDR1 is MNHEY, CDR2 SVGAGI.

CDR3 amino acids: CASSLRTNGETQYF. CDR3 sequence (DNA): TGTGCCAGCAGCTTACGAACTAACGGGGAGACCCAGTACTTC. The genes are TRBV7-6 and TRBJ2-5; D remains unclear. Germline V gene data show CDR1 as SGHVS and CDR2 as FNYEAQ. There are 14 residues in the CDR3. V dropped 2 bases and J dropped 5 bases, with 12 bases sitting between them. Complete variable domain (other parts from reference TRBV7-6 and TRBJ2-5): GAGVSQSPRYKVTKRGQDVALRCDPISGHVSLYWYRQALGQGPEFLTYFNYEAQQDKSGLPNDRFSAERPEGSISTLTIQRTEQRDSAMYRCASSLRTNGETQYFGPGTRLLVL.

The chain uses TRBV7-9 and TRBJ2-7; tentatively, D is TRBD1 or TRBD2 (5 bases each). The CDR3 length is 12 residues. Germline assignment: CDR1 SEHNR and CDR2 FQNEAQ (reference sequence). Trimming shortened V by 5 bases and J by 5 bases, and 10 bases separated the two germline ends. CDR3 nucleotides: TGTGCCAGCAGCCGGGGACGGGACGAGCAGTACTTC. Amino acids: CASSRGRDEQYF.

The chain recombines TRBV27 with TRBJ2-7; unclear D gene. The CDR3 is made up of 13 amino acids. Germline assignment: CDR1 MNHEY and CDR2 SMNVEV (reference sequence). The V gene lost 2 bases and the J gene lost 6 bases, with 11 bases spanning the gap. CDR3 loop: CASSLLGPTEQYF. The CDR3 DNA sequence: TGTGCCAGCAGTTTACTAGGCCCCACCGAGCAGTACTTC.